This record looks at one T cell receptor beta chain sequence and its context. Antigen unknown. Before the COVID-19 pandemic, during about 2010-2018, CD4+ T cells were taken from unexposed donors. After about 10 days of culture, CD4+ T cells were isolated. Cells permitting, SARS-CoV-2 S/N and four cold-coronavirus spikes were tested on unexposed-donor CD4+ T cells. This record comes from a study of CD4 T cells in relation to SARS-CoV-2 and coronaviruses. Germline-derived CDR1 and CDR2 are SGHRS and YFSETQ. The CDR3 is 15 amino acids. The germline V and J ends were trimmed by 1 base and 1 base, with 11 bases remaining between them. The protocol was immunoSEQ multiplex PCR, while the TCRdb copy is restricted to in-frame clones and leaves out a portion. Among about 12,000 clones listed, more than 55% were seen once.

The sample comprised CD4+ T cells from PBMCs, cultured in vitro. The receptor comes from a human donor in good health. This chain joins TRBV5-1 and TRBJ2-5; TRBD1 or TRBD2 may be the D gene (5 bases each). As DNA, the CDR3 is TGCGCCAGCAGCTTGTCGGGGCAGACCCAAGAGACCCAGTACTTC. This encodes CASSLSGQTQETQYF.